The entry below gives a single TCR beta chain sequence along with its context. Its antigen is unknown. The sample is drawn from a study of prognosis after radiotherapy for stage I lung cancer. Background on the study: With stereotactic body radiotherapy, no patient received any concurrent therapy. Distant metastases were recorded in a handful of patients after radiotherapy, at a median of around seven months, and no significant progression was recorded in 15.

Study-level findings and limits: Unique TCR clone counts were lower following stereotactic body radiation therapy (median roughly 9,300 versus 7,200).

Multiplex PCR, run in two rounds, amplified TCR beta CDR3 from genomic DNA. During first-round PCR, primers specific to each TRBV and TRBJ gene were used. With universal primers, the second PCR round was performed. TCRdb reanalysed the multiplex PCR reads using MiXCR and keeps one entry per CDR3 protein. Of around 14,000 distinct CDR3 sequences listed, roughly a third were seen once; the top ten hold 41%. Germline CDR1 reads SGHRS; CDR2 reads YFSETQ. Trimming removed 7 bases at V and 0 bases at J, with 27 bases between. The CDR3 totals 19 residues. The rearrangement joins TRBV5-1 to TRBJ2-3, with no clear D. The receptor was derived from a donor over 45 with non-small cell lung cancer. Material: PBMCs, obtained before or after stereotactic body radiation therapy (not recorded which). The CDR3 DNA reads as TGCGCCAGCCGTCACCAGCGTGTCCGACTCCACAAAAGCACAGATACGCAGTATTTT. Translating gives CASRHQRVRLHKSTDTQYF.